The 20 T cell receptor beta chains below were found in one sample sequenced in a study of CXCR3-negative and CXCR3-positive naive CD8 T cells. Whole-study findings and limits: More hydrophobic TRB CDR3s occurred in CXCR3-positive than in CXCR3-negative naive cells.

TRB cDNA was prepared as libraries by UMI-labeled 5' RACE. TCRdb reprocessed the 5' RACE reads; each CDR3 protein has one entry and no DNA is given. The table for this sample gives 60,000 to 65,000 distinct CDR3 sequences. Their recognized antigens are unknown. Sequences were obtained from naive CXCR3+ CD8+ T cells from blood. The subset is: CD45RO-CCR7+CD27+CD95- naive CD8+ T cells expressing CXCR3 (TNR3+). Every receptor here comes from a human donor in good health. Some clones in this sample may be carry-over from other donors' samples.

The rearrangement joins TRBV4-3 to TRBJ1-1. The length of the CDR3 is 17 residues. Germline V gene lookup returns CDR1 LGHNA and CDR2 YSLEER. The chain's CDR3 is CASSQERNSGWNTEAFF.

The CDR3 protein is CAVSGGVTDTQYF. This rearrangement joins TRBV6-5 to TRBJ2-3; the TCRdb call, TRBD2, lacks DNA for checking. Per germline, CDR1 MNHEY and CDR2 SVGAGI. CDR3 length: 13 amino acids.

The chain has TRBV7-9 and TRBJ1-1. This CDR3 is built from 14 residues. Germline CDR1 is SEHNR and CDR2 is FQNEAQ (reference sequence). This chain's CDR3 is CASSLGGINTEAFF.

The chain joins TRBV29-1 to TRBJ2-3; TCRdb lists TRBD1, though no DNA is available to test this call. Germline CDR1 and CDR2: SQVTM and ANQGSEA. This CDR3 spans 16 amino acids. CDR3 residues: CSVEDRGGGDTDTQYF.

The J gene is TRBJ2-4, the V gene TRBV28; TCRdb designates TRBD2, a call that cannot be tested without DNA. CDR3 length equals 19 residues. Germline lookup yields CDR1 MDHEN and CDR2 SYDVKM. The CDR3 reads CASTYPLAGPTLAKNIQYF. Together with reference TRBV28 and TRBJ2-4, the CDR3 gives the full variable domain: DVKVTQSSRYLVKRTGEKVFLECVQDMDHENMFWYRQDPGLGLRLIYFSYDVKMKEKGDIPEGYSVSREKKERFSLILESASTNQTSMYLCASTYPLAGPTLAKNIQYFGAGTRLSVL.

CDR3: CASSLYRNEQYF. The chain couples TRBV7-9 to TRBJ2-7. The CDR3 is made up of 12 amino acids. From germline, CDR1 is SEHNR and CDR2 FQNEAQ (reference sequence).

V gene TRBV4-2 combines with J gene TRBJ1-1; the D call from TCRdb, TRBD1, cannot be confirmed without DNA. Germline lookup yields CDR1 LGHNA and CDR2 YNFKEQ. This CDR3 region has 13 residues. CDR3 sequence reads: CASSQALGAEAFF.

The gene calls are TRBV30 and TRBJ2-7. CDR3 size: 14 residues. The germline CDR1 and CDR2 sequences are GTSNPN and SVGIG (reference sequence). Here the CDR3 reads CAWSQGSSEWEQYF.

This chain joins TRBV10-3 and TRBJ2-1; TCRdb reports TRBD1, a call that lacks DNA to check it against. The CDR3 spans 15 residues. CDR1 and CDR2 from the germline V gene are ENHRY and SYGVKD. The CDR3 loop is CAISESRDRGDEQFF.

CDR3 sequence reads: CSARSREGQPQHF. V usage is TRBV29-1 and J usage is TRBJ1-5. This CDR3 region has 13 residues. CDR1 is SQVTM and CDR2 is ANQGSEA in the germline V gene.

The V and J genes are TRBV27 and TRBJ1-5; lacking DNA, the TRBD1 call made by TCRdb goes unchecked. CDR3 size: 13 residues. CDR1 is MNHEY and CDR2 is SMNVEV in the germline V gene (reference sequence). The CDR3 loop is CASSYTGIQPQHF.

The chain has TRBV28 and TRBJ1-1; TCRdb indicates TRBD1, and absent DNA this call remains unverified. The CDR3 consists of 15 residues. From germline, CDR1 is MDHEN and CDR2 SYDVKM. The chain's CDR3 is CASSLPRELHTEAFF.

The chain joins TRBV29-1 to TRBJ1-1. The CDR3 is 16 residues long. Per the germline V gene, CDR1 is SQVTM and CDR2 is ANQGSEA. CDR3: CSVVGAGGRVNTEAFF.

This rearrangement joins TRBV29-1 to TRBJ2-1; TCRdb calls TRBD1, which cannot be checked without DNA. CDR1 SQVTM and CDR2 ANQGSEA come from the germline V gene. The CDR3 runs 12 residues. The CDR3 loop reads CSVEQQGFEQFF.

V and J are TRBV29-1 and TRBJ1-4; TCRdb proposes TRBD1, but this gene call is untestable without DNA. CDR3 length equals 15 residues. CDR1 is SQVTM and CDR2 is ANQGSEA in the germline V gene. CDR3 loop: CSAVALHTTNEKLFF.

CDR3 protein: CASGGGEVKNIQYF. The V and J genes are TRBV27 and TRBJ2-4; TCRdb indicates TRBD1, and absent DNA this call remains unverified. This CDR3 spans 14 amino acids. Germline V CDR1 and CDR2: MNHEY, SMNVEV (reference sequence).

The gene calls are TRBV5-1 and TRBJ2-7. Germline V gene data show CDR1 as SGHRS and CDR2 as YFSETQ. There are 14 residues in the CDR3. The CDR3 loop reads CASSLAGSQYEQYF.

The chain links TRBV12-3 or TRBV12-4 to TRBJ2-3; TCRdb gives TRBD1 as the D gene, but with no DNA this cannot be confirmed. This CDR3 is built from 18 residues. CDR3: CASSSSFLQGTPTDTQYF.

The chain recombines TRBV19 with TRBJ2-5. The CDR3 length is 11 residues. The V gene's germline CDR1 is LNHDA and CDR2 SQIVND (reference sequence). The CDR3 region is CASSARETQYF.

The chain employs TRBV15 and TRBJ2-4; TCRdb gives TRBD1 as the D gene, but with no DNA this cannot be confirmed. The V gene's germline CDR1 is LNHNV and CDR2 YYDKDF (reference sequence). The CDR3 runs 15 residues. The CDR3 here is CATSRDQGVGNIQYF.